The T cell receptor beta chain described here comes from a study of radiotherapy plus CTLA-4 blockade in lung cancer. Some clones are missing from TCRdb's copy, which holds only in-frame ones; the method was immunoSEQ multiplex PCR. The repertoire consists of roughly 110,000 clones, with roughly 77% occurring once and the leading ten covering roughly 3.3%. Trimming stripped 4 bases from V and 8 bases from J, with 20 bases between. Germline V lookup: CDR1 MNHEY, CDR2 SVGAGI. CDR3 length: 16 residues. Study-wide findings and caveats: Peripheral blood showed expansion of tumor-derived TCR clones after radiotherapy and ipilimumab.

This clone showed up just a few times. Its antigen is unidentified. This rearrangement joins TRBV6-5 to TRBJ1-4, with D tentatively TRBD1 (6 bases). Sequences were derived from peripheral blood, sampled from a patient treated with radiotherapy plus ipilimumab. The TCR was taken from a human donor with non-small cell lung cancer that progressed on radiotherapy plus ipilimumab. Some clones in this sample may be carry-over from other donors' samples. CDR3 region: CASSSGVGARYEKLFF. The CDR3 DNA sequence: TGTGCCAGCAGTTCGGGGGTGGGGGCTCGGTACGAAAAACTGTTTTTT.